The present entry profiles one T cell receptor (beta chain) with its context. The sample carries other DNA sequences with the same CDR3. This record comes from a study of blood T cell repertoires in COVID-19. Overall study: Whether acute or convalescent, the COVID-19 samples came from the United States, Italy and Spain. Nucleic acid was either cDNA or gDNA, and it came from T cells, B-cell-depleted T cells, or PBMCs.

Per the authors' pipeline: Estimated nucleated cell counts came from reference gene primer amplification. Assay used: immunoSEQ multiplex PCR; TCRdb lists only in-frame clones, some missing. The V and J calls and clone size come from that table; D and trimming were worked out from the DNA. Counted here are 85,000 to 130,000 clones, about 88% occurring once; the ten biggest clones make up less than 6.5%. Germline loops: CDR1 MDHEN, CDR2 SYDVKM. The CDR3 is made up of 13 amino acids. The V gene lost 7 bases and the J gene lost 0 bases, with 10 bases spanning the gap. The chain employs TRBV28 and TRBJ2-7; D is unresolved. This clonotype was obtained from a human donor in a cohort sampled during active COVID-19. What was sequenced was peripheral blood. Here the CDR3 reads CASILAGSYEQYF. CDR3 sequence (DNA): TGTGCCAGCATCTTGGCAGGCTCCTACGAGCAGTACTTC. Supplemented by reference TRBV28 and TRBJ2-7, the full variable domain reads DVKVTQSSRYLVKRTGEKVFLECVQDMDHENMFWYRQDPGLGLRLIYFSYDVKMKEKGDIPEGYSVSREKKERFSLILESASTNQTSMYLCASILAGSYEQYFGPGTRLTVT.